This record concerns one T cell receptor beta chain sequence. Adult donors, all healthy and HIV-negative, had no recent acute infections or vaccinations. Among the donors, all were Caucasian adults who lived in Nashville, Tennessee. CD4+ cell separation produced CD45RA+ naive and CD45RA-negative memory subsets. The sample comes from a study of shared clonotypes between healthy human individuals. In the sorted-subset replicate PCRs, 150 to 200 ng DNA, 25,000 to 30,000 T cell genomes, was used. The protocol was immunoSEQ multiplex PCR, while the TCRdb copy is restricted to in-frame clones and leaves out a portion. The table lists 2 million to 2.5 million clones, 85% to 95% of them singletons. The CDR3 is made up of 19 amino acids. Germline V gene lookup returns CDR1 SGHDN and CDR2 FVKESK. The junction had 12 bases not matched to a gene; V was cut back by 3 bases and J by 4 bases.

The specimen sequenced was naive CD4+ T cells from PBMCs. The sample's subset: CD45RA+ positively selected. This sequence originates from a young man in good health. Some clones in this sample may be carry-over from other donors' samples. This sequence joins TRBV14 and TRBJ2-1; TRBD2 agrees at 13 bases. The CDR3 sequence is CASSHLTKGGLAGYNEQFF. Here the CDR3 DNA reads TGTGCCAGCAGCCACCTGACAAAAGGGGGACTAGCGGGATACAATGAGCAGTTCTTC.